This is a list of T cell receptor beta chains from one sample in a study of patients and donors after allogeneic stem cell transplantation. A single record per CDR3 protein comes from TCRdb applying MiXCR to the RT-PCR reads. The sample yields roughly 960,000 distinct CDR3 sequences, more than 15% seen once. The sequenced sample was blood, either unsorted or a sorted T cell fraction (not recorded which). Source of these receptors: a human donor who was either an allogeneic HSCT recipient or a stem cell or donor lymphocyte infusion donor (not recorded which). It is not recorded whose cells these are; they may come from a transplant donor. Each CDR3 is given with its conserved first and last residue. Fields, in order: V gene, D gene, CDR3 length, clone size, J gene, CDR3 DNA, CDR3 protein. The D gene is left open where the match is weak. Only part of the rows carry a size: once, few, many, or a class if the clone is expanded.

V gene: TRBV3-1
D gene: TRBD1
CDR3 length: 16
clone size: few
J gene: TRBJ1-2
CDR3 DNA: TGTGCCAGCAGCCAAGCGCCAACGACAGGGCGCTATGGCTACACCTTC
CDR3 protein: CASSQAPTTGRYGYTF

V gene: TRBV6-1
D gene: .
CDR3 length: 14
clone size: few
J gene: TRBJ2-5
CDR3 DNA: TGTGCCAGCAGTAGGCGAAGGGGCCAAGAGACCCAGTACTTC
CDR3 protein: CASSRRRGQETQYF

V gene: TRBV5-1
D gene: TRBD1
CDR3 length: 16
clone size: few
J gene: TRBJ1-1
CDR3 DNA: TGCGCCAGCAGCTTCACGACTCAGGGGGCCCGCACTGAAGCTTTCTTT
CDR3 protein: CASSFTTQGARTEAFF

V gene: TRBV6-6
D gene: .
CDR3 length: 11
clone size: .
J gene: TRBJ1-2
CDR3 DNA: TGTGCCACCTTTCAGGGTGCTGGCTACACCTTC
CDR3 protein: CATFQGAGYTF

V gene: TRBV24-1
D gene: TRBD1
CDR3 length: 15
clone size: .
J gene: TRBJ2-3
CDR3 DNA: TGTGCCACCAGTGATACCCGACAGGGGACAGATACGCAGTATTTT
CDR3 protein: CATSDTRQGTDTQYF

V gene: TRBV4-1
D gene: .
CDR3 length: 14
clone size: .
J gene: TRBJ1-1
CDR3 DNA: TGCGCCAGCAGCCGGACAGTTTTCGACACTGAAGCTTTCTTT
CDR3 protein: CASSRTVFDTEAFF

V gene: TRBV20-1
D gene: TRBD1
CDR3 length: 13
clone size: .
J gene: TRBJ2-5
CDR3 DNA: TGCAGTTTTAGAGGGGGACAGCAAGAGACCCAGTACTTC
CDR3 protein: CSFRGGQQETQYF

V gene: TRBV7-9
D gene: TRBD2
CDR3 length: 15
clone size: many
J gene: TRBJ2-1
CDR3 DNA: TGTGCCAGCAGCTCCGGGACTAGCGGGAACAATGAGCAGTTCTTC
CDR3 protein: CASSSGTSGNNEQFF

V gene: TRBV12-3/TRBV12-4
D gene: .
CDR3 length: 16
clone size: .
J gene: TRBJ1-3
CDR3 DNA: TGTGCCAGTTGGAGGGGCAGACGGGGCTCTGGAAACACCATATATTTT
CDR3 protein: CASWRGRRGSGNTIYF

V gene: TRBV5-1
D gene: .
CDR3 length: 14
clone size: few
J gene: TRBJ1-1
CDR3 DNA: TGCGCCAGCAGCCCGCGTGAAGTGAACACTGAAGCTTTCTTT
CDR3 protein: CASSPREVNTEAFF

V gene: TRBV6-1
D gene: .
CDR3 length: 14
clone size: .
J gene: TRBJ1-1
CDR3 DNA: TGTGCCAGCAGTGACCGGTGGGGGAACACTGAAGCTTTCTTT
CDR3 protein: CASSDRWGNTEAFF

V gene: TRBV4-3
D gene: .
CDR3 length: 17
clone size: many
J gene: TRBJ1-6
CDR3 DNA: TGCGCCAGCAGCCAGTTTAGAGGGGTTCTGCGTAATTCACCCCTCCACTTT
CDR3 protein: CASSQFRGVLRNSPLHF

V gene: TRBV27
D gene: .
CDR3 length: 13
clone size: many
J gene: TRBJ2-7
CDR3 DNA: TGTGCCAGCAGTTTACAGGGTTTCCACGAGCAGTACTTC
CDR3 protein: CASSLQGFHEQYF

V gene: TRBV20-1
D gene: .
CDR3 length: 14
clone size: .
J gene: TRBJ1-1
CDR3 DNA: TGCAGTGCTAGAGCGGGACGGACGAACACTGAAGCTTTCTTT
CDR3 protein: CSARAGRTNTEAFF

V gene: TRBV11-2
D gene: .
CDR3 length: 18
clone size: .
J gene: TRBJ2-3
CDR3 DNA: TGTGCCAGCAGCTTAGTAAGGGAGCAGGGACCCTTCACAGATACGCAGTATTTT
CDR3 protein: CASSLVREQGPFTDTQYF

V gene: TRBV7-2
D gene: .
CDR3 length: 14
clone size: many
J gene: TRBJ1-2
CDR3 DNA: TGTGCCAGCAGCTTACGAAAGGGCAACTATGGCTACACCTTC
CDR3 protein: CASSLRKGNYGYTF

V gene: TRBV5-1
D gene: TRBD2
CDR3 length: 19
clone size: few
J gene: TRBJ2-1
CDR3 DNA: TGCGCCAGCAGCCCCAAGGGGACTAGCGGGGGGCCTACTTACAATGAGCAGTTCTTC
CDR3 protein: CASSPKGTSGGPTYNEQFF

V gene: TRBV4-1
D gene: TRBD1
CDR3 length: 16
clone size: .
J gene: TRBJ1-2
CDR3 DNA: TGCGCCAGCAGCCATCTACCGGGACAGGGGGTTACTGGCTACACCTTC
CDR3 protein: CASSHLPGQGVTGYTF